A single sample is the source of the 18 T cell receptor beta chains below, sequenced in a study of cytomegalovirus exposure and HLA in healthy donors. Primers: 60 Vbeta forward and 13 Jbeta reverse. Method: immunoSEQ multiplex PCR; TCRdb's copy keeps in-frame clones and lacks some. The sample has roughly 96,000 clones, around 74% seen once. Sequenced: PBMCs. All receptors derive from a woman between 70 and 85 years old in good health and CMV-seropositive.

This clone was found a few times. The rearrangement links TRBV25-1 to TRBJ1-4, with TRBD1 matching 8 bases. This CDR3 region has 14 residues. Germline CDR1 MGHDK, CDR2 SYGVNS. Trimming removed 3 bases from V and 7 bases from J; junction bases left unmatched: 4. CDR3 amino acids: CASSDVRGLEKLFF. The CDR3 DNA follows: TGTGCCAGCAGTGATGTCAGGGGGCTTGAAAAACTGTTTTTT.

The chain joins TRBV19 to TRBJ2-7, with TRBD2 matching 11 bases. The CDR3 runs to 14 residues. Trimming removed 9 bases from V and 6 bases from J; junction bases left unmatched: 10. Germline V CDR1 and CDR2: LNHDA, SQIVND (reference sequence). The CDR3 DNA sequence: TGTGCCAGCAGTCTTAGCGGGGGGGCCGCCGAGCAGTACTTC. Amino acid sequence: CASSLSGGAAEQYF.

The sample holds one count of this clone. This chain uses TRBV5-4 with TRBJ2-7; 8 bases line up with TRBD2. The CDR3 is 14 residues long. CDR1 is SGHNT and CDR2 is YYREEE in the germline V gene (reference sequence). The trim removed 2 bases at V and 6 bases at J, leaving 7 bases unmatched. As DNA, the CDR3 is TGTGCCAGCAGCTTACGGGGGGGCCGGAGCGAGCAGTACTTC. Encoded protein: CASSLRGGRSEQYF.

J is TRBJ2-3 and V is TRBV28, with TRBD1 matching over 7 bases. The CDR3 consists of 16 residues. V lost 4 bases to trimming and J lost 1 base; unmatched junction nucleotides: 8. CDR1 MDHEN and CDR2 SYDVKM come from the germline V gene. CDR3 nucleotides: TGTGCCAGCAGTTCACTACAGGGGACAGGCACAGATACGCAGTATTTT. Translating it yields CASSSLQGTGTDTQYF.

This clone was seen ten or more times. The sample contains more than one DNA sequence encoding this CDR3. The V and J genes are TRBV28 and TRBJ2-7; D possibly corresponds to TRBD2 (6 bases). CDR1 is MDHEN and CDR2 is SYDVKM in the germline V gene. V lost 2 bases, J lost 6 bases, and 8 bases lay in between. There are 12 residues in the CDR3. CDR3: CASSLLASEQYF. DNA for the CDR3: TGTGCCAGCAGTTTACTAGCGTCCGAGCAGTACTTC.

Details on this clone: Germline is not matched at one junction end, which may reflect a read error. At the DNA level, this CDR3 is encoded by other sequences in the same sample as well. This rearrangement joins TRBV10-3 to TRBJ1-5; TRBD1 agrees at 9 bases. From germline, CDR1 is ENHRY and CDR2 SYGVKD. The CDR3 contains 16 residues. CDR3 loop: CAISDPGQGSNQPQHF. The CDR3, as DNA: TGTGCCATCAGTGACCCCGGACAGGGGAGCAATCAGCCTCAGCATTTT.

The chain has TRBV4-2 and TRBJ2-3, with 12 bases fitting TRBD2. CDR3 length: 18 amino acids. Germline-derived CDR1 and CDR2 are LGHNA and YNFKEQ. V was pared by 1 base and J by 2 bases, with 7 bases of the junction left unmatched. For the CDR3, the DNA is TGTGCCAGCAGCCAAGCCCCTCGACTAGCGGGGGCCACAGATACGCAGTATTTT. It is translated as CASSQAPRLAGATDTQYF.

This clone was counted a single time. The rearrangement links TRBV2 to TRBJ1-2, with 8 bases matching TRBD1. The CDR3 extends over 13 amino acids. Trimming removed 8 bases from V and 6 bases from J; junction bases left unmatched: 8. Germline CDR1 and CDR2: SNHLY and FYNNEI. In DNA form, the CDR3 reads TGTGCCAGCTTCAGGGGGCTTTTCGATGGCTACACCTTC. It translates to CASFRGLFDGYTF.

The V and J genes are TRBV29-1 and TRBJ2-7; 7 positions match TRBD1. Germline V lookup: CDR1 SQVTM, CDR2 ANQGSEA. The CDR3 spans 14 residues. V trimming: 6 bases; J trimming: 5 bases; junction bases outside the gene matches: 13. The CDR3 sequence: CSVRPGTVYNEQYF. The CDR3 DNA reads as TGCAGCGTCCGTCCCGGGACAGTTTACAACGAGCAGTACTTC.

This clone has only a few counts. The chain carries TRBV6-5 and TRBJ1-4; D is perhaps TRBD1 (6 bases). The CDR3 spans 13 residues. Germline V gives CDR1 MNHEY, CDR2 SVGAGI. Trimming shortened V by 6 bases and J by 3 bases, and 8 bases separated the two germline ends. The CDR3 coding sequence is TGTGCCAGCAGCGACAGGCCTAATGAAAAACTGTTTTTT. Translated, it gives CASSDRPNEKLFF.

The chain combines TRBV10-3 with TRBJ1-5; weak D call: TRBD1 (6 bases). This CDR3 spans 13 amino acids. V was clipped by 6 bases and J by 0 bases, with 6 bases between them. Germline CDR1 ENHRY, CDR2 SYGVKD. The CDR3 DNA reads as TGTGCCATCAGGGACAGTAGCAATCAGCCCCAGCATTTT. This sequence encodes CAIRDSSNQPQHF.

The chain links TRBV5-1 to TRBJ2-5; D perhaps matches TRBD1 (6 bases). TRBJ2-7 matches the DNA end more closely, so the J call is doubtful. CDR3 length: 14 residues. Germline CDR1 and CDR2: SGHRS and YFSETQ. This chain's CDR3 is CASSPGTRLAEQYF. Here the CDR3 DNA reads TGCGCCAGCAGCCCGGGGACAAGATTGGCCGAGCAGTACTTC.

J is TRBJ2-1 and V is TRBV7-3; the D gene is possibly TRBD2 (5 bases). V lost 1 base and J lost 4, with 11 bases in between. Germline lookup yields CDR1 SGHTA and CDR2 FQGTGA. The CDR3 has 15 amino acids. In DNA, the CDR3 is TGTGCCAGCAGCTTAAGGGAGTTCCCTTACAATGAGCAGTTCTTC. Translated, it gives CASSLREFPYNEQFF. The complete variable domain, with remaining parts taken from reference TRBV7-3 and TRBJ2-1, reads GAGVSQTPSNKVTEKGKYVELRCDPISGHTALYWYRQSLGQGPEFLIYFQGTGAADDSGLPNDRFFAVRPEGSVSTLKIQRTERGDSAVYLCASSLREFPYNEQFFGPGTRLTVL.

This chain joins TRBV5-1 and TRBJ2-7; 11 bases match TRBD1. The CDR3 length is 18 residues. V lost 0 bases, J lost 2 bases, and 10 bases stayed unmatched. CDR1 and CDR2 (germline): SGHRS, YFSETQ. In DNA, the CDR3 is TGCGCCAGCAGCTTGGGGGGGCAGCCGGGACAGGGGGCCTACGAGCAGTACTTC. Its protein product is CASSLGGQPGQGAYEQYF.

V is TRBV7-3 and J is TRBJ1-1; D unclear. Trimming pared 1 base from V and 4 bases from J, leaving 13 bases between. CDR3 length: 15 amino acids. The germline V gene encodes CDR1 SGHTA and CDR2 FQGTGA. The CDR3 here is CASSLIAGMGTEAFF. Here the CDR3 DNA reads TGTGCCAGCAGCTTAATTGCGGGGATGGGCACTGAAGCTTTCTTT.

The CDR3: CASSLSGTGVEQYF. The CDR3 region has the DNA TGTGCCAGCAGTCTATCCGGGACAGGCGTCGAGCAGTACTTC. The chain has TRBV2 and TRBJ2-7; 8 nucleotides match TRBD1. This CDR3 spans 14 amino acids. V gave up 5 bases and J gave up 6 bases; unmatched junction bases: 9. Germline V gives CDR1 SNHLY, CDR2 FYNNEI.

Comments on this clone: Other DNA variants within this sample encode the same CDR3. The chain has TRBV28 and TRBJ2-2, with a tentative D call TRBD2 (6 bases). This CDR3 has 17 residues. The V and J ends lost 1 base and 6 bases respectively, with 18 bases between them. Germline assignment: CDR1 MDHEN and CDR2 SYDVKM. The CDR3 loop is CASSLYGLAGRAGELFF. The CDR3, as DNA: TGTGCCAGCAGTTTATACGGACTGGCGGGACGTGCCGGGGAGCTGTTTTTT.

The CDR3 region is CASSQNRGAETQYF. The CDR3 DNA reads TGTGCCAGCAGCCAAAACAGGGGGGCAGAGACCCAGTACTTC. V gene TRBV14 combines with J gene TRBJ2-5; 8 bases match TRBD1. V shed 2 bases and J 4 bases; nucleotides not matched to a gene: 3. The germline gives CDR1 SGHDN, CDR2 FVKESK. This CDR3 is 14 amino acids long.